This T cell receptor beta chain was sequenced for a study of response to subunit inactivated influenza vaccine. Study conclusions and caveats: Every seasonal influenza vaccination brings in few new T cells, the authors suggested.

The CDR3 has 15 amino acids. CDR1 and CDR2 from the germline V gene are SGHRS and YFSETQ. The V end lost 1 base, the J end lost 3 bases, and 13 bases lay between the germline ends. This clonotype was seen ten or more times. Its specificity is not known. MiXCR, run by TCRdb on the RT-PCR reads, gives a single entry per CDR3 protein. The table records more than 400,000 distinct CDR3 sequences, around 7.7% of them present only once. The specimen comprised PBMCs from blood, sampled roughly 24 months after vaccination. The chain is built from TRBV5-1 and TRBJ1-1; the D is unclear. This TCR was recovered from a man aged 50-75 years who received an inactivated influenza vaccine. The CDR3, as DNA: TGCGCCAGCAGCTTGTCAAAGATCCGGGACACTGAAGCTTTCTTT. Translating it yields CASSLSKIRDTEAFF.